This entry lists 13 T cell receptor beta chains sequenced from one sample in a study of cytomegalovirus exposure and HLA in healthy donors. Primers included in the PCR were 60 Vbeta and 13 Jbeta primers. Sequenced by immunoSEQ multiplex PCR; TCRdb stores in-frame clones only, minus some. This sample carries 110,000 to 150,000 clones, 79% of them seen once, and the ten largest clones take about 3.1%. The source material was PBMCs. The receptor source for this set is a female donor in good health and CMV-seronegative.

The J gene is TRBJ2-1, the V gene TRBV29-1; TRBD2 aligns across 7 bases. Germline CDR1 and CDR2: SQVTM and ANQGSEA. The junction had 10 bases not matched to a gene; V was cut back by 4 bases and J by 1 base. CDR3 length: 16 amino acids. The CDR3 protein is CSVGFLREKSYNEQFF. The DNA of the CDR3 is TGCAGCGTTGGGTTCCTGCGGGAGAAGTCCTACAATGAGCAGTTCTTC.

This clone was counted a single time. The chain recombines TRBV7-9 with TRBJ1-1, with D perhaps TRBD1 (5 bases). Germline V CDR1 and CDR2: SEHNR, FQNEAQ (reference sequence). Between the trimmed V and J ends, which lost 5 bases and 0 bases, there was a span of 16 bases. The CDR3 runs to 16 residues. CDR3 region: CASSPRGKGLNTEAFF. The DNA for the CDR3 is TGTGCCAGCAGCCCAAGGGGTAAGGGGTTGAACACTGAAGCTTTCTTT. The variable domain in full, completed from reference TRBV7-9 and TRBJ1-1, reads DTGVSQNPRHKITKRGQNVTFRCDPISEHNRLYWYRQTLGQGPEFLTYFQNEAQLEKSRLLSDRFSAERPKGSFSTLEIQRTEQGDSAMYLCASSPRGKGLNTEAFFGQGTRLTVV.

The rearrangement joins TRBV11-2 to TRBJ2-3, with 11 nucleotides matching TRBD2. Per the germline V gene, CDR1 is SGHAT and CDR2 is FQNNGV. The CDR3 length is 14 residues. V lost 5 bases, J lost 4 bases, and 2 bases stayed unmatched. The CDR3 DNA reads as TGTGCCAGCAGCCGGACTAGCGGGCCAGATACGCAGTATTTT. As protein: CASSRTSGPDTQYF. Full variable domain (outside the CDR3, taken from reference TRBV11-2 and TRBJ2-3): EAGVAQSPRYKIIEKRQSVAFWCNPISGHATLYWYQQILGQGPKLLIQFQNNGVVDDSQLPKDRFSAERLKGVDSTLKIQPAKLEDSAVYLCASSRTSGPDTQYFGPGTRLTVL.

J is TRBJ2-7 and V is TRBV7-9, with D uncertain. Trimming took 0 bases from V and 2 from J, leaving 8 bases between them. Per the germline V gene, CDR1 is SEHNR and CDR2 is FQNEAQ (reference sequence). This CDR3 is built from 14 residues. CDR3 DNA: TGTGCCAGCAGCTTAGCTGGCAGAACCTACGAGCAGTACTTC. As protein: CASSLAGRTYEQYF. Full variable domain (outside the CDR3, taken from reference TRBV7-9 and TRBJ2-7): DTGVSQNPRHKITKRGQNVTFRCDPISEHNRLYWYRQTLGQGPEFLTYFQNEAQLEKSRLLSDRFSAERPKGSFSTLEIQRTEQGDSAMYLCASSLAGRTYEQYFGPGTRLTVT.

In its sample, this clone was seen a few times. The chain is built from TRBV10-1 and TRBJ1-1; no definite D call. CDR1 is WNHNN and CDR2 is SYGVQD in the germline V gene (reference sequence). CDR3 length: 12 residues. The V end was cut by 5 bases, the J end by 4 bases, with 8 bases between. CDR3 in DNA: TGCGCCAGCAGTAACAGTATCACTGAAGCTTTCTTT. It codes for CASSNSITEAFF.

This CDR3 reads CATEDRYNEQFF. CDR3 bases: TGTGCCACCGAGGACAGGTACAATGAGCAGTTCTTC. The rearrangement joins TRBV6-1 to TRBJ2-1; 7 nucleotides match TRBD1. Per germline, CDR1 MNHNS and CDR2 SASEGT. The trim removed 10 bases at V and 4 bases at J, leaving 4 bases unmatched. This CDR3 has 12 amino acids.

The chain recombines TRBV29-1 with TRBJ2-1; 7 nucleotides line up with TRBD2. V was clipped by 5 bases and J by 8 bases; unmatched bases: 18. Germline lookup yields CDR1 SQVTM and CDR2 ANQGSEA. The CDR3 sequence is 16 residues long. CDR3 sequence reads: CSVIPLRGSSGDEQFF. The CDR3 nucleotides are TGCAGCGTTATCCCCCTCAGAGGGAGCAGCGGGGATGAGCAGTTCTTC.

This clone came up once. The rearrangement links TRBV10-1 to TRBJ2-1; 9 nucleotides match TRBD1. Germline CDR1 and CDR2: WNHNN and SYGVQD (reference sequence). The V segment lost 5 bases and the J segment 6 bases; nucleotides outside the gene matches: 14. CDR3 size: 17 residues. CDR3 in DNA: TGCGCCAGCAGTCCCGTCACAGGACAGGGGATAGGCAATGAGCAGTTCTTC. Translated: CASSPVTGQGIGNEQFF.

This chain joins TRBV7-8 and TRBJ2-3; maybe TRBD2 (5 bases). The ends were cut back, 4 bases at V and 2 bases at J, with 10 bases in the middle. CDR3 length: 14 residues. Germline CDR1 and CDR2: SGHVS and FQNEAQ. CDR3 nucleotides: TGTGCCAGCAGCTCTGCGGGTTACACAGATACGCAGTATTTT. Residues: CASSSAGYTDTQYF.

The rearrangement joins TRBV14 to TRBJ2-1, with TRBD2 matching over 15 bases. Germline V gene data show CDR1 as SGHDN and CDR2 as FVKESK. The CDR3 is 17 amino acids. After removal of 4 bases from V and 4 bases from J, the junction contained 5 bases not matched to a gene. In DNA form, the CDR3 reads TGTGCCAGCAGCCGCCCCGGACTAGCGGGAGGGTACAATGAGCAGTTCTTC. This sequence encodes CASSRPGLAGGYNEQFF.

The chain combines TRBV21-1 with TRBJ1-1. TRBV21-1 is recorded as a pseudogene. The CDR3 has 14 residues. The CDR3 bases are TGTGCCAGCAGCAAAGGTTTAGAAAACACTGAAGCTTTCTTT. The encoded protein is CASSKGLENTEAFF.

This chain uses TRBV27 with TRBJ2-3, with no clear D. The CDR3 covers 14 residues. Trimming removed 4 bases from V and 1 base from J, with 9 bases in between. CDR1 and CDR2 from the germline V gene are MNHEY and SMNVEV (reference sequence). The DNA of the CDR3 is TGTGCCAGCAGTTCCTTAGCACGCACAGATACGCAGTATTTT. Translating gives CASSSLARTDTQYF.

The rearrangement uses TRBV9 and TRBJ2-1, with 9 bases lining up with TRBD2. The CDR3 consists of 16 residues. Germline CDR1 reads SGDLS; CDR2 reads YYNGEE. V was pared by 0 bases and J by 7 bases, with 8 bases of the junction left unmatched. The CDR3 sequence is CASSVGGGRAANEQFF. The CDR3 DNA sequence: TGTGCCAGCAGCGTAGGAGGCGGGAGGGCCGCAAATGAGCAGTTCTTC.